This T cell receptor (beta chain) is drawn from a study of shared clonotypes between healthy human individuals. CDR3 size: 17 residues. Deletions cut 0 bases from V and 0 bases from J, with 13 bases between. CDR1 is KGHSH and CDR2 is LQKENI in the germline V gene. Libraries were prepared by immunoSEQ multiplex PCR; TCRdb keeps only in-frame clonotypes and omits some of them. Of roughly 2 million clones in the sample, approximately 96% are singletons; the top ten hold 0.1% to 0.15%. Material for sequencing was naive CD4+ T cells sorted from blood. The subset was: CD45RA+ positively selected. The clonotype originates from a man aged 18 to 29 in good health. The rearrangement joins TRBV18 to TRBJ2-3, with a possible D match to TRBD2 (6 bases). CDR3 nucleotide sequence: TGTGCCAGCTCACCACCGTTGGGAGGCGTAAGCACAGATACGCAGTATTTT. Its translation is CASSPPLGGVSTDTQYF.